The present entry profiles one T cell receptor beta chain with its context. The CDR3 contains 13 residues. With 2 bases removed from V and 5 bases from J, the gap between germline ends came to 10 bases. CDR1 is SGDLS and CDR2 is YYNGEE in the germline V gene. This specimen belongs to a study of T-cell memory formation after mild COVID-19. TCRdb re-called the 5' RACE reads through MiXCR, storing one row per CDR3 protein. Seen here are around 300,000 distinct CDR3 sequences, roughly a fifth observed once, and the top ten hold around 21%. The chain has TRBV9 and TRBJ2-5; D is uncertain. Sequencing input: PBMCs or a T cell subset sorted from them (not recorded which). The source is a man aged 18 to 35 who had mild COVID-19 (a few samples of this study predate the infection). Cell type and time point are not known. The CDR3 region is CASSVTTRETQYF. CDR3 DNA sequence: TGTGCCAGCAGCGTCACCACCCGGGAGACCCAGTACTTC.